The entry below describes one TCR beta chain. Its antigen remains undetermined. No per-base quality is available; no much larger clone lies one base away. The data were taken from a study of shared clonotypes between healthy human individuals (TCRdb year 2020). As for the study more broadly: A couple of women and a few men aged 18 to 49 years were included in the cohort. The study deeply sequenced blood TCR repertoires of several healthy adults to estimate repertoire size and the extent of clonotype sharing between individuals. Libraries were prepared and TCR repertoires were sequenced by different laboratories using diverse techniques, in order to increase sequencing depth and limit assay-specific biases. Between about 0.8 and 9 billion PBMCs per donor were obtained by leukapheresis. For each donor, CD4 naive and CD4 memory were each given three plates, CD8 naive was given two plates, and CD8 memory was given one plate. What the work shows at the level of the full study, not this receptor alone: Pairwise subsampling indicated that sequencing depth was expected to affect the degree of clonotype sharing among donors. Sampling was limited to blood, and TCR repertoires in tissue likely differ from TCR repertoires in blood. Larger estimated clonotype richness was generally found for naive subsets than for memory subsets. Compared with non-shared clonotypes, the clonotypes found in all four sorted-subset donors had higher generation probabilities. The genetic and exposure-history diversity represented was limited by the small number of donors. Incomplete sequencing was indicated by rarefaction of sorted-subset datasets, despite the large sequencing depth. Sharing across a few donors was observed for 4.5% to 6.5% of naive CD4, over 3% of naive CD8, around 2.5% of memory CD4, and 0.4% of memory CD8 clonotypes.

The CDR3 runs 16 amino acids, cysteine and phenylalanine included. The sequence is cut down to CDR3 DNA, 48 bases in frame from base 1. The germline V gene gives CDR1 as MGHRA and CDR2 as YSYEKL. Here V drops 3 bases and J drops 2 bases, and the junction holds 7 bases not matched to any gene. TCR CDR3 regions were amplified from genomic DNA by multiplex PCR using the deep immunoSEQ assay. Genomic DNA extracted from each cell subset was distributed evenly over all wells of several immunoSEQ 96-well plates, and each plate served as one replicate. Each replicate PCR for sorted subsets received around 200 ng genomic DNA, equal to about 30,000 T cell genomes. Purified libraries were quantified with a Qubit 3.0 fluorometer, sized on a Bioanalyzer 2100, and re-quantified with the KAPA Library Quantification kit. Every immunoSEQ 96-well plate was sequenced on a separate single-read 150-cycle Illumina NextSeq 550 flow cell. The authors processed their data as follows. Because the immunoSEQ output held only junctional sequences and lacked quality scores, the filtering could not match the filtering applied to full-length reads. Sequences were annotated with PyIR, a Python wrapper for IgBLAST v1.9, and V/J genes and CDR3 were assigned using IMGT germline references. Reads were removed for weak V/J assignments (E-value above 1e-6), missing CDR3, stop codons, out-of-frame junctions, or ambiguous translated residues. V3J clonotypes were defined as sequences sharing the same inferred V gene, J gene, and CDR3 amino acid sequence. To compute the percentage overlap between repertoires, the number of shared unique clonotypes was divided by the size of the smaller repertoire. Richness of each repertoire was evaluated using RTK rarefaction, the Chao1 estimator, and Recon v2.1 estimates of unobserved clonotypes. OLGA was used to compute generation probabilities for all TCRbeta clonotypes that the gDNA method yielded from four donors. In TCRdb, the immuneACCESS table is reduced to in-frame sequences with V and J assigned. These tables do not hold every clone; where another copy was compared, an unresolved V gene accounts for under half, and the others remain unexplained. V and J calls plus clone size are reproduced from that table; the DNA served to infer D and trimming. This sample lists roughly 650,000 clones; 95% to 97% were detected once. The leading ten clones occupy 0.11% of the sample.

CD8 naive samples were obtained by positive selection for CCR7 among CD45RO-negative cells, yielding a CD45RA+CCR7+ population from which TemRA cells were excluded. Healthy HIV-negative adults with no recently reported acute infections or vaccinations were included as donors. Every donor was a Caucasian adult living in Nashville, Tennessee, USA. Blood was collected by leukapheresis, and PBMCs were isolated by Ficoll-Histopaque density gradient centrifugation and then cryopreserved in liquid nitrogen vapor phase. Analytical flow cytometry was used to check the purity and quantity of every magnetically sorted T cell population. From each sorted fraction, genomic DNA was isolated and quantified by UV absorbance on a Nanodrop 2000c.

Rearrangement joined TRBV4-1 to TRBJ1-5; the junction holds 7 bases that match TRBD1. The sample comprised naive CD8+ T cells sorted from blood. Reading the label with the study, this specimen's cell subset or site is: CD45RA+CCR7+. The TCR was taken from a woman aged 25 to 45 in good health. The DNA sequence is as follows: TGCGCCAGCAGCCACGGTACAGGGGTCCGCAATCAGCCCCAGCATTTT. This sequence encodes CASSHGTGVRNQPQHF.